The text below deals with one T cell receptor beta chain. It lacks a known antigen. One base away there is no much larger clone; base qualities are not given. CDR1 is given as SNHLY and CDR2 as FYNNEI, both from the germline V gene. From cysteine to phenylalanine, the CDR3 is 12 amino acids long. The kept DNA is CDR3 alone, 36 bases in frame from the first base. V gives up 8 bases and J gives up 5 bases, and the segment between their germline ends measures 12 bases. This sample was included in a study of blood T cells in healthy people across ages (dated by TCRdb to 2014 to 2015). For the wider study: Template switching captured roughly one uniquely barcoded TCR beta cDNA molecule per two T cells in model experiments. To avoid experimental bias, donors of different ages were randomly spread across the sequencing lanes. Four age groups were formed from the donors: young (average approximately 15 years), middle-aged (around 41), aged (roughly 58) and long-lived (around 82). For two donors (one aged 18 to 30 and one aged 80 or older), the study analyzed two additional independent replicas of 1 million unique cDNA reads from the same blood draw. The study measured age-related changes in TCR beta repertoire diversity using deep sequencing normalized with unique cDNA molecular identifiers.

Results the study describes overall, beyond this receptor: As age increased, observed TCR beta diversity per million T cells dropped in a roughly linear way, and a significant reduction was already evident by age 40. Bulk unsorted PBMC profiling prevented conclusive comparison of naive and antigen-experienced compartments. The CMV infection status of donors was not known, potentially confounding age-related changes in expanded clonotypes. Estimates of total diversity based on one million sequenced T cells were regarded as lower bounds and as underestimates. The long-lived group showed more naive CD4+ T cells, fewer expanded clones and increased TCR diversity than the aged group, suggesting age selection. There was a strong correlation between observed TCR beta diversity and the percentage of naive T cells measured by flow cytometry.

Systemically healthy Caucasian individuals from Russia, over 30 in total and aged about 6 to 95 years, were included as donors. Roughly 11 milliliters of peripheral blood were drawn from each donor into EDTA-treated Vacutainer tubes. Ficoll-Paque density-gradient centrifugation was used to isolate PBMCs, with at least 7 million per sample. Trizol reagent was used to extract total RNA from PBMCs, with at least 6 micrograms per sample. The percentages of naive CD45RAhigh/CD27high T cells were determined by flow cytometry on a PBMC aliquot from every donor. The library was generated by 5' RACE. The sequencing machine was an Illumina HiSeq 2500. A second PCR of roughly 6 to 11 cycles was performed with a sample-barcoded 5' primer and a J-beta primer mix. A template-switch 5' adaptor carrying 12 random nucleotides introduced a unique molecular identifier onto each TCR beta cDNA molecule. Each sample yielded at least 2.5 million CDR3-containing paired-end reads. All of the RNA was converted into first-strand cDNA using the Mint cDNA synthesis kit, with a TRBC-specific oligonucleotide serving as the primer. All cDNA was treated with uracil-DNA glycosylase and then went through a first 18-cycle PCR with the universal primers M1SS and BC2_uni_R. In the paper's pipeline: Each sample was normalized by randomly selecting 1 million high-quality reads, each carrying a distinct molecular identifier. Reads sharing molecular identifiers were discarded rather than binned into consensus sequences. MiTCR, with a Q25 quality threshold and the strictest error-elimination algorithm, was used for CDR3 identification, clonotype clustering and error correction. A nonparametric unseen species model using Euler transformation provided a lower-bound estimate of total TCR beta diversity. The raw public data were reprocessed by TCRdb itself: fastp quality trimming at Q25, MiXCR clonotype calling, in-frame beta chains only. CDR3 protein duplicates are merged, each entry listing the most common genes and DNA. The V and J calls here are based on TCRdb, not the publication. This sample gives about 1.6 million distinct CDR3 sequences in total; roughly 30% of them show up just once. The ten largest clones add up to approximately 11% of the sample.

Recombination joined TRBV2 with TRBJ2-5, with no reliable assignment of the D segment. The receptor was isolated from a woman in her 30s in good health. The sample comprised blood. The DNA sequence is given as TGTGCCAGCGCGAGGAGAGAGGAGACCCAGTACTTC. Translation gives CASARREETQYF.